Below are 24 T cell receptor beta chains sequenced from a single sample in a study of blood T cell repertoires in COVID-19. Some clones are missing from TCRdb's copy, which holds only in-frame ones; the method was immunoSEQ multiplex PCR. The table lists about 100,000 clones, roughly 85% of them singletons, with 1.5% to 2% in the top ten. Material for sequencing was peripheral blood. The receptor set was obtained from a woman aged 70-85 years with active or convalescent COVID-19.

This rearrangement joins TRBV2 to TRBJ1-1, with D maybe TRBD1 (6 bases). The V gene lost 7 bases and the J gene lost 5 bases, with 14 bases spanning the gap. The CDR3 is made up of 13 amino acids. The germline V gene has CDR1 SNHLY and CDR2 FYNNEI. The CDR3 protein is CASTTGQATEAFF. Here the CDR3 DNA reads TGTGCCAGCACGACAGGTCAGGCGACTGAAGCTTTCTTT.

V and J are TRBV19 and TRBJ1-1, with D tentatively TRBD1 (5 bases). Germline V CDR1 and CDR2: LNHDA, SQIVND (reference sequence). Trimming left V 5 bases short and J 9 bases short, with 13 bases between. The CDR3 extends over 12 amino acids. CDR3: CASSGRGSKAFF. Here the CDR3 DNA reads TGTGCCAGTAGTGGACGGGGGTCGAAAGCTTTCTTT.

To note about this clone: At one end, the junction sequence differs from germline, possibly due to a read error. The CDR3 loop reads CASCYYKGVNTGELFF. CDR3 in DNA: TGTGCCAGCTGTTATTATAAGGGGGTGAACACCGGGGAGCTGTTTTTT. This chain connects TRBV6-5 to TRBJ2-2; D perhaps matches TRBD1 (6 bases). This CDR3 has 16 amino acids. Germline V gives CDR1 MNHEY, CDR2 SVGAGI.

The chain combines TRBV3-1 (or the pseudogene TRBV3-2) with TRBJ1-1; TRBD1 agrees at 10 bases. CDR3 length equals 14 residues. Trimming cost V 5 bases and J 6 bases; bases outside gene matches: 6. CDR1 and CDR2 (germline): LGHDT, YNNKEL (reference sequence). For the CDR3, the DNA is TGTGCCAGCAGCAACAGGGACAGGGGCTCTGAAGCTTTCTTT. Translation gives CASSNRDRGSEAFF.

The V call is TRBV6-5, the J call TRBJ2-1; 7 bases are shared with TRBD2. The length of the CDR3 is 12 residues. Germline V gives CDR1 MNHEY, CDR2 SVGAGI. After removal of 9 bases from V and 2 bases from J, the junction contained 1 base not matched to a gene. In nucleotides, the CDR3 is TGTGCCAGTGGACTAGCCTACAATGAGCAGTTCTTC. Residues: CASGLAYNEQFF.

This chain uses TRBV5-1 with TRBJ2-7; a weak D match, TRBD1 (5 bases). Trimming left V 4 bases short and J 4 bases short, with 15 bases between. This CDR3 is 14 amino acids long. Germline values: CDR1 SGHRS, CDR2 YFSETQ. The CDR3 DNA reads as TGCGCCAGCAGCGTCGCAGGGAAGTGGTACGAGCAGTACTTC. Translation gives CASSVAGKWYEQYF.

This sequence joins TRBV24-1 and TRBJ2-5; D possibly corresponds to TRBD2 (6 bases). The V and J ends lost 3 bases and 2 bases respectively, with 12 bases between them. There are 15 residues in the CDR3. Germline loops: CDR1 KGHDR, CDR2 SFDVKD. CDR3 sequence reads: CATSDPGTSQETQYF. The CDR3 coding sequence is TGTGCCACCAGTGATCCCGGGACTTCTCAAGAGACCCAGTACTTC.

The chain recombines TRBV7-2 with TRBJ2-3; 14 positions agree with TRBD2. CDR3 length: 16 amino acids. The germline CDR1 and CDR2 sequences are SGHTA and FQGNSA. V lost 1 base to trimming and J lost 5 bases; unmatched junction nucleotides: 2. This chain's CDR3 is CASSLGLAGGKDTQYF. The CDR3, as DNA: TGTGCCAGCAGCTTAGGACTAGCGGGGGGGAAAGATACGCAGTATTTT. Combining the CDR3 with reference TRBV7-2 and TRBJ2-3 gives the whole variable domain GAGVSQSPSNKVTEKGKDVELRCDPISGHTALYWYRQSLGQGLEFLIYFQGNSAPDKSGLPSDRFSAERTGGSVSTLTIQRTQQEDSAVYLCASSLGLAGGKDTQYFGPGTRLTVL.

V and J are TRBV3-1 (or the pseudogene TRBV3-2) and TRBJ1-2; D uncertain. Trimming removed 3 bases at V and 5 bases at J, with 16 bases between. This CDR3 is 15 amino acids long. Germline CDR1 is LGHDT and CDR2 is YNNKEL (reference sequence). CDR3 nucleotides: TGTGCCAGCAGCCAGACTGAACCGACCCTATATGGCTACACCTTC. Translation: CASSQTEPTLYGYTF.

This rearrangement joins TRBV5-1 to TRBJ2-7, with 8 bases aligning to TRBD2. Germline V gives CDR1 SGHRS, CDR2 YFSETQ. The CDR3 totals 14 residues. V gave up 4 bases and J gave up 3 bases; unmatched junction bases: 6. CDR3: CASSAGGTSYEQYF. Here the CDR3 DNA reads TGCGCCAGCAGCGCGGGCGGGACTAGCTACGAGCAGTACTTC.

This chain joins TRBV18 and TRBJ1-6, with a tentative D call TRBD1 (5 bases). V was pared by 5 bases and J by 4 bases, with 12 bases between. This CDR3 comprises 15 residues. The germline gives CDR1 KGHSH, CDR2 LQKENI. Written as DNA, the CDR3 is TGTGCCAGCTCAAAGACAGAAGATTATAATTCACCCCTCCACTTT. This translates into CASSKTEDYNSPLHF.

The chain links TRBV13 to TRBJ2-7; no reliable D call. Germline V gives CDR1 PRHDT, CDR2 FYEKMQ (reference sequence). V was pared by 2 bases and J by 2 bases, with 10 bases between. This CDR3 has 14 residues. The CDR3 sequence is CASSLRVSTYEQYF. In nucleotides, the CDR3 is TGTGCCAGCAGCTTACGGGTTTCAACCTACGAGCAGTACTTC.

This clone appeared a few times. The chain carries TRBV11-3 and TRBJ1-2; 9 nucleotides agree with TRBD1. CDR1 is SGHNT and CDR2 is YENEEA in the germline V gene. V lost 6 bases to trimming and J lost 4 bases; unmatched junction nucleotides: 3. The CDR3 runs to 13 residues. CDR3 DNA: TGTGCCAGCAGGCCGGGACAGGGCTATGGCTACACCTTC. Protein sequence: CASRPGQGYGYTF. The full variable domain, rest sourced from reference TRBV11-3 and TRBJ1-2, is EAGVVQSPRYKIIEKKQPVAFWCNPISGHNTLYWYLQNLGQGPELLIRYENEEAVDDSQLPKDRFSAERLKGVDSTLKIQPAELGDSAVYLCASRPGQGYGYTFGSGTRLTVV.

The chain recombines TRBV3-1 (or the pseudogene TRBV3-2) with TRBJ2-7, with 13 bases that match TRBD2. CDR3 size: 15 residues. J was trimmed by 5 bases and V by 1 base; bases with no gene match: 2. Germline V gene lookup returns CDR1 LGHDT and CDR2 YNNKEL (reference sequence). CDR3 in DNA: TGTGCCAGCAGCCAAGGGACTAGCGGGAGAGACGAGCAGTACTTC. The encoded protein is CASSQGTSGRDEQYF.

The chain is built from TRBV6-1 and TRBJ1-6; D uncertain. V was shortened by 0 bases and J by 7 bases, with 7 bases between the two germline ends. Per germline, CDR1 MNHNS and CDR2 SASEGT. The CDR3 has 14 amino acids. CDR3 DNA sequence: TGTGCCAGCAGTGAAGCGGTCGGGAATTCACCCCTCCACTTT. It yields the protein CASSEAVGNSPLHF.

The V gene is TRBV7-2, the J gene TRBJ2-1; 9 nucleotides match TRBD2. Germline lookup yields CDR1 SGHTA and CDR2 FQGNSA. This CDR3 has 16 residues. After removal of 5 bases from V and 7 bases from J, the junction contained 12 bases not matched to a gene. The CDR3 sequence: CASSHRLAGVSNEQFF. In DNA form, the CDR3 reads TGTGCCAGCAGCCACCGTTTAGCGGGAGTTTCAAATGAGCAGTTCTTC.

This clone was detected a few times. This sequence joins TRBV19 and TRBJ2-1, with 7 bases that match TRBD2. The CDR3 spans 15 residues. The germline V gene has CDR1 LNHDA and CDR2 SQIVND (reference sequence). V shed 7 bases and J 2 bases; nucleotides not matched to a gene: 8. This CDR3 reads CASNPGGSTYNEQFF. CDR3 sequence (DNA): TGTGCCAGTAACCCCGGGGGGTCCACCTACAATGAGCAGTTCTTC. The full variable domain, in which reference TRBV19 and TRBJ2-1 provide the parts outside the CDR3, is DGGITQSPKYLFRKEGQNVTLSCEQNLNHDAMYWYRQDPGQGLRLIYYSQIVNDFQKGDIAEGYSVSREKKESFPLTVTSAQKNPTAFYLCASNPGGSTYNEQFFGPGTRLTVL.

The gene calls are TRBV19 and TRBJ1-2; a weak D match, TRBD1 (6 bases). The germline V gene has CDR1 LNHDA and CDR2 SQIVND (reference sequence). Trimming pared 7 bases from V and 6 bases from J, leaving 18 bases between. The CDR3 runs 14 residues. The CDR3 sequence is CASKDGGATDGYTF. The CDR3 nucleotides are TGTGCCAGTAAGGATGGGGGCGCGACGGATGGCTACACCTTC.

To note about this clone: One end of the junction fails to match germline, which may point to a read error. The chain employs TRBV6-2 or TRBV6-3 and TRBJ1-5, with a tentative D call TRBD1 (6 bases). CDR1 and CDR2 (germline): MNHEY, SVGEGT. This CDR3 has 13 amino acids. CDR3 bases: TGTGCCGGCAGTGGACAGAGCAATCAGCCCCAGCATTTT. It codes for CAGSGQSNQPQHF.

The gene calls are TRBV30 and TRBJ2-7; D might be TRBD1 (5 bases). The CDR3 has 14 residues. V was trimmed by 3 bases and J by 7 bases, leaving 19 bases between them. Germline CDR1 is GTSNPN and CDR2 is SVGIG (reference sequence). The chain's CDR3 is CAWSPTSAGREQYF. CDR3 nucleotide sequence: TGTGCCTGGAGCCCCACCTCGGCAGGGCGGGAGCAGTACTTC. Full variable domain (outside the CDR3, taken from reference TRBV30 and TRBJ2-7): SQTIHQWPATLVQPVGSPLSLECTVEGTSNPNLYWYRQAAGRGLQLLFYSVGIGQISSEVPQNLSASRPQDRQFILSSKKLLLSDSGFYLCAWSPTSAGREQYFGPGTRLTVT.

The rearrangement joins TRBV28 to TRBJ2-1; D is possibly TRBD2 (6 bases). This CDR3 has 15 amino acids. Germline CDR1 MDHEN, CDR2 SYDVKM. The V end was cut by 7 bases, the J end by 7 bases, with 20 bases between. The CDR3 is CASTKGGVPVNEQFF. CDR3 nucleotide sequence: TGTGCCAGCACCAAAGGCGGGGTCCCAGTAAATGAGCAGTTCTTC.

For the CDR3, the DNA is TGTGCCAGCAGTTTGACGGCGGCAAAGGCTGAAGCTTTCTTT. Translated: CASSLTAAKAEAFF. This chain connects TRBV28 to TRBJ1-1; unclear D gene. The germline V gene has CDR1 MDHEN and CDR2 SYDVKM. V shed 3 bases and J shed 6 bases, with 14 bases lying between them. The CDR3 is made up of 14 amino acids.

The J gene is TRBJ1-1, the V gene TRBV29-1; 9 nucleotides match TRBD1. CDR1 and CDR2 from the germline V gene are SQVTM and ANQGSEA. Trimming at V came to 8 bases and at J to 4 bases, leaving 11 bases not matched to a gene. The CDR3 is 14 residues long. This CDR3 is CSIKTGGRGTEAFF. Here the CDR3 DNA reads TGCAGCATTAAAACAGGGGGCAGGGGCACTGAAGCTTTCTTT.

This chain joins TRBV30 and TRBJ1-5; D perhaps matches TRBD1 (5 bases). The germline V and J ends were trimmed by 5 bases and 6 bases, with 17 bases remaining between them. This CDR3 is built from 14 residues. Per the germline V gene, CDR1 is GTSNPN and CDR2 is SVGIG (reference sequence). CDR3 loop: CAWGIKRGTQPQHF. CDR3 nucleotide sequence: TGTGCCTGGGGTATCAAACGCGGGACTCAGCCCCAGCATTTT. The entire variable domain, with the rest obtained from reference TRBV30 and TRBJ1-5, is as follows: SQTIHQWPATLVQPVGSPLSLECTVEGTSNPNLYWYRQAAGRGLQLLFYSVGIGQISSEVPQNLSASRPQDRQFILSSKKLLLSDSGFYLCAWGIKRGTQPQHFGDGTRLSIL.